This TCR beta chain was recorded in a study of shared clonotypes between healthy human individuals. Study overall: Plates per donor: three CD4 naive, three CD4 memory, two CD8 naive, one CD8 memory.

Using immunoSEQ multiplex PCR, the repertoire was profiled, and TCRdb retains in-frame clones only, with some absent. The sample shows 1,500,000 or so clones, approximately 97% of them seen only once. Worth noting for this clone: Its antigen is as yet unknown. The sample contains more than one DNA sequence encoding this CDR3.

Every contributor of samples was a Caucasian grown-up residing in Nashville, Tennessee. CD45RA-negative memory and CD45RA+ naive subsets were split from the CD4+ cells. The CDR3 runs to 15 residues. The germline gives CDR1 SGHRS, CDR2 YFSETQ. The V gene end was trimmed by 5 bases and the J gene end by 0 bases; junction bases not matched to a gene: 4. Study-wide points: All-four-donor shared clonotypes had higher generation probabilities than non-shared clonotypes did.

The material sequenced was naive CD4+ T cells sorted from blood. Regarding subset: CD45RA+ positively selected. This clonotype originated in a young man in good health. The gene calls are TRBV5-1 and TRBJ2-7; 11 bases are shared with TRBD2. Written as DNA, the CDR3 is TGCGCCAGCAGTTTAGGGACTAGCGGCTCCTACGAGCAGTACTTC. Its translation is CASSLGTSGSYEQYF.